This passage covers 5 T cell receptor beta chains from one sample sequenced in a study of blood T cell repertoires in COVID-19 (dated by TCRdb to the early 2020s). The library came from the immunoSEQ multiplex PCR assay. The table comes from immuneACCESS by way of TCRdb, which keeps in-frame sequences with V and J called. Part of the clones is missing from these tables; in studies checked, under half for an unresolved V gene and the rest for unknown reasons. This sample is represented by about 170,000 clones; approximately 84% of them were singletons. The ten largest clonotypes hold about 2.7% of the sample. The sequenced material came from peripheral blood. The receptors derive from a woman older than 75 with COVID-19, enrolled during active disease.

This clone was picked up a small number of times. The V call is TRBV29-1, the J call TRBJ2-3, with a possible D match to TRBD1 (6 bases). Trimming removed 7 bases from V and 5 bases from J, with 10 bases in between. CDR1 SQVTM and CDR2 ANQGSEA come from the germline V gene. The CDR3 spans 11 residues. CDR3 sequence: CSARGGDTQYF. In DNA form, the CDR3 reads TGCAGCGCCAGGGGCGGAGATACGCAGTATTTT.

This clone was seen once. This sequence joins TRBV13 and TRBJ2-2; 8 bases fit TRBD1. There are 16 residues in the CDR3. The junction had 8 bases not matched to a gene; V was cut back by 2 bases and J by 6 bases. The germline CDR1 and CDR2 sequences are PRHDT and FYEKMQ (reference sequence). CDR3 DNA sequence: TGTGCCAGCAGCTTACTCCTGACAGGGGTGGCCGGGGAGCTGTTTTTT. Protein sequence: CASSLLLTGVAGELFF.

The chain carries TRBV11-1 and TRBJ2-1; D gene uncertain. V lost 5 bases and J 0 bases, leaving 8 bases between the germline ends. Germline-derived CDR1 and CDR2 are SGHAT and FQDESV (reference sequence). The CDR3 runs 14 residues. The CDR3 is CASSEFSSYNEQFF. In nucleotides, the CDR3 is TGTGCCAGCAGCGAATTTAGCTCCTACAATGAGCAGTTCTTC. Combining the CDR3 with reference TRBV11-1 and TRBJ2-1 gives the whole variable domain EAEVAQSPRYKITEKSQAVAFWCDPISGHATLYWYRQILGQGPELLVQFQDESVVDDSQLPKDRFSAERLKGVDSTLKIQPAELGDSAMYLCASSEFSSYNEQFFGPGTRLTVL.

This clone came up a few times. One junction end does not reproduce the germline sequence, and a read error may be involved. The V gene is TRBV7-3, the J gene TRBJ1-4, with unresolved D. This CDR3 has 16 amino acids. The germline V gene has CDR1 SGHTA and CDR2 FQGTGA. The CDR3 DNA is TGTGCCAGCAGCCTAACTCCGGAGCCAACTAATGAAAAACTGTTTTTT. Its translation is CASSLTPEPTNEKLFF.

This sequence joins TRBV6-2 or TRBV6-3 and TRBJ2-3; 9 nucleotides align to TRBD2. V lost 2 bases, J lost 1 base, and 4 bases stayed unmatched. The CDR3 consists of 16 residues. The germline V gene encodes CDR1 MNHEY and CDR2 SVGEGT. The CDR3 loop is CASSYDVAGGTDTQYF. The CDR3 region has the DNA TGTGCCAGCAGTTACGACGTAGCGGGGGGCACAGATACGCAGTATTTT.